This record concerns one T cell receptor beta chain sequence. This sample was taken from a study of cytomegalovirus exposure and HLA in healthy donors. PCR employed 60 Vbeta and 13 Jbeta primers. Sequencing was performed with immunoSEQ multiplex PCR; in TCRdb, only in-frame clones are kept and a portion is missing. The sample consists of some 81,000 clones, 65% to 75% of them appearing once. CDR1 is SQVTM, CDR2 ANQGSEA, per germline. The CDR3 spans 12 residues. V was clipped by 4 bases and J by 6 bases, with 11 bases between them. The source is a woman between 40 and 50 years old in good health and CMV-seropositive. The rearrangement uses TRBV29-1 and TRBJ2-3; TRBD1 is a possible D gene (6 bases). Sequencing input: PBMCs. CDR3 DNA: TGCAGCGTTGCCGGGGACACCGATACGCAGTATTTT. As protein: CSVAGDTDTQYF.